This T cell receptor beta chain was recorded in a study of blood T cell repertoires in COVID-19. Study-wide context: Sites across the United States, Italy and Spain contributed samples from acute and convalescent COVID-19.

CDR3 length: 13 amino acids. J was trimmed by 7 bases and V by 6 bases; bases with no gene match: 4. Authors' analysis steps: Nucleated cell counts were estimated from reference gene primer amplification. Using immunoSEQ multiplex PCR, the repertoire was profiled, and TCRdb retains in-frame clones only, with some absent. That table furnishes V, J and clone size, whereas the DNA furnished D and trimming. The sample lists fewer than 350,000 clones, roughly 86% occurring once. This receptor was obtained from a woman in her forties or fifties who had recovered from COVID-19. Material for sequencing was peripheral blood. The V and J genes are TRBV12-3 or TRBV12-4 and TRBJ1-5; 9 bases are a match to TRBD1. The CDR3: CASRGTGRQPQHF. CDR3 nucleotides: TGTGCCAGCAGAGGGACAGGGAGGCAGCCCCAGCATTTT.